This TCR beta chain stems from a study of glioma-infiltrating T cells after dendritic cell vaccination. The CDR3 is made up of 13 amino acids. Trimming left V 1 base short and J 9 bases short, with 11 bases between. The V gene's germline CDR1 is SGDLS and CDR2 YYNGEE. The assay was immunoSEQ multiplex PCR, and TCRdb's table has in-frame clones only and misses some. The data contain tens of thousands of clones, approximately 90% of them singletons. The sample consisted of blood, taken before dendritic cell vaccination. The chain is built from TRBV9 and TRBJ2-1; D is perhaps TRBD2 (5 bases). This sequence originates from a human donor with glioblastoma. DNA of the CDR3: TGTGCCAGCAGCGTACGGACTTTGGGTGAGCAGTTCTTC. As protein: CASSVRTLGEQFF.